Following are 9 T cell receptor beta chains from one sample sequenced in a study of CD8 T cells in ankylosing spondylitis. TCRdb called the 5' RACE reads again in MiXCR, with one record for every CDR3 protein. Of about 360,000 distinct CDR3 sequences listed, approximately 22% were seen once; the top ten hold roughly 13%. Sample: blood, either unsorted or a sorted T cell fraction (not recorded which). Every receptor here comes from a male donor with ankylosing spondylitis or in good health (not recorded which).

This clonotype occurred a few times. The chain links TRBV7-8 to TRBJ2-3; D perhaps matches TRBD1 (6 bases). The CDR3 runs 18 residues. V lost 0 bases to trimming and J lost 0 bases, with 16 bases between them. CDR1 and CDR2 (germline): SGHVS, FQNEAQ. CDR3 DNA sequence: TGTGCCAGCAGCTTAGCGTATGGGCTAAGGGGGAGCACAGATACGCAGTATTTT. This codes for CASSLAYGLRGSTDTQYF.

This clonotype turned up a few times. This chain joins TRBV12-3 or TRBV12-4 and TRBJ2-5, with TRBD1 matching over 8 bases. The CDR3 has 16 amino acids. J gave up 4 bases and V 6 bases, and 13 bases lay outside the gene matches. The CDR3 DNA reads as TGTGCCAGCAGCAGATTAGAGACAGGGGTGAGAGAGACCCAGTACTTC. Protein: CASSRLETGVRETQYF.

The V and J genes are TRBV19 and TRBJ2-1; weak D call: TRBD2 (6 bases). Trimming took 3 bases from V and 8 from J, leaving 14 bases between them. The CDR3 is 14 residues long. Germline V gene lookup returns CDR1 LNHDA and CDR2 SQIVND (reference sequence). In DNA, the CDR3 is TGTGCCAGTAGTATGATGGGGGGTGGAGATGAGCAGTTCTTC. It specifies CASSMMGGGDEQFF.

This sequence joins TRBV9 and TRBJ2-7; D may correspond to TRBD1 or TRBD2 (7 bases each). The V and J ends lost 3 bases and 4 bases respectively, with 14 bases between them. The CDR3 is 14 amino acids. Germline assignment: CDR1 SGDLS and CDR2 YYNGEE. CDR3 protein: CASSARQGGYEQYF. DNA for the CDR3: TGTGCCAGCAGCGCCCGACAGGGAGGGTACGAGCAGTACTTC. Filled out from reference TRBV9 and TRBJ2-7, the complete variable domain reads DSGVTQTPKHLITATGQRVTLRCSPRSGDLSVYWYQQSLDQGLQFLIQYYNGEERAKGNILERFSAQQFPDLHSELNLSSLELGDSALYFCASSARQGGYEQYFGPGTRLTVT.

This clonotype has more than one count but fewer than ten. The chain has TRBV6-2 or TRBV6-3 and TRBJ1-1; weak D call: TRBD1 (5 bases). Germline V gene lookup returns CDR1 MNHEY and CDR2 SVGEGT. The CDR3 consists of 14 residues. V lost 6 bases and J 1 base, leaving 12 bases between the germline ends. CDR3 sequence: CASSWTRANTEAFF. DNA for the CDR3: TGTGCCAGCAGCTGGACACGGGCGAACACTGAAGCTTTCTTT.

This clonotype showed up just a few times. The chain has TRBV5-1 and TRBJ2-1; D ambiguous. V lost 2 bases, J lost 1 base, and 13 bases lay in between. The CDR3 has 16 amino acids. CDR1 and CDR2 from the germline V gene are SGHRS and YFSETQ. This CDR3 reads CASSLSSQSSYNEQFF. DNA for the CDR3: TGCGCCAGCAGCTTATCAAGTCAAAGTTCCTACAATGAGCAGTTCTTC.

The V call is TRBV28, the J call TRBJ2-3; TRBD1 is a possible D gene (6 bases). The CDR3 length is 15 residues. Germline V CDR1 and CDR2: MDHEN, SYDVKM. Trimming pared 4 bases from V and 0 bases from J, leaving 11 bases between. In nucleotides, the CDR3 is TGTGCCAGCAGTTCAGGGGTAACTAGCACAGATACGCAGTATTTT. Translation: CASSSGVTSTDTQYF.

Only a few counts were recorded for this clonotype. V is TRBV12-3 or TRBV12-4 and J is TRBJ2-1; D is unresolved. The CDR3 contains 11 residues. Deletions cut 6 bases from V and 4 bases from J, with 4 bases between. Here the CDR3 reads CASRQYNEQFF. The CDR3 coding sequence is TGTGCCAGCAGACAATACAATGAGCAGTTCTTC.

The chain couples TRBV7-3 to TRBJ2-3; no clear D gene. Germline V gene sequence: CDR1 SGHTA, CDR2 FQGTGA. There are 15 residues in the CDR3. V shed 1 base and J shed 0 bases, with 8 bases lying between them. CDR3 sequence (DNA): TGTGCCAGCAGCTTAATAGGCGCTAGCACAGATACGCAGTATTTT. Translating it yields CASSLIGASTDTQYF.